This T cell receptor (beta chain) was recovered during a study of T-cell reconstitution after alpha-beta-depleted transplantation in children. Study-wide results and caveats: Expanded graft clones numbering several hundred reportedly gave rise to alpha-beta T cells about two months after transplant. Among T cells one year after transplant, newly produced cells accounted for most counts and diversity.

This clonotype was counted only a few times. Its antigen is not identified. Germline loops: CDR1 SGHRS, CDR2 YFSETQ. V gave up 1 base and J gave up 1 base, with 11 bases separating them. This CDR3 has 16 residues. Preparing the TCRbeta library involved the use of unique molecular identifiers. MiXCR was run by TCRdb on the PCR reads, yielding one entry per CDR3 protein. The table includes hundreds of thousands of distinct CDR3 sequences, under 15% detected once. Sequencing was performed on PBMCs, taken before TCRalphabeta/CD19-depleted stem cell transplant. The chain links TRBV5-1 to TRBJ2-2; either TRBD1 or TRBD2 may fit D (6 bases each). The clonotype comes from a girl aged 2-9 years with congenital amegakaryocytic thrombocytopenia, due to receive a stem cell transplant. The CDR3 nucleotides are TGCGCCAGCAGCTTGTCGGGGGACAAGAACACCGGGGAGCTGTTTTTT. Translating it yields CASSLSGDKNTGELFF.